This TCR beta chain was sequenced in a study of blood T cell repertoires in COVID-19. Looking at the study overall: The origin of the acute and convalescent COVID-19 samples was the United States, Italy and Spain.

CDR3 length equals 13 residues. Germline loops: CDR1 SNHLY, CDR2 FYNNEI. Between the trimmed V and J ends, which lost 4 bases and 4 bases, there was a span of 10 bases. This clone was observed many times. Clones were read by immunoSEQ multiplex PCR, and TCRdb kept only the in-frame ones, dropping some. The sample comprises 200,000 or so clones, 84% of which are singletons, and 2% to 2.5% rests with the top ten. This receptor was taken from a woman aged 55-69 years with acute or convalescent COVID-19. This chain connects TRBV2 to TRBJ1-2; D is possibly TRBD1 (6 bases). Sample: peripheral blood. CDR3 residues: CASSGDKVYGYTF. Written as DNA, the CDR3 is TGTGCCAGCAGTGGGGACAAGGTCTATGGCTACACCTTC.